This T cell receptor beta chain was recorded in a study of blood T cell repertoires in COVID-19. Study overall: Donors in the United States, Italy and Spain gave samples during acute or convalescent COVID-19. Sources were T cells, B-cell-depleted T cells, or PBMCs; the material itself was cDNA or gDNA.

Sequencing used immunoSEQ multiplex PCR; TCRdb keeps in-frame clones, though not all of them. The data contain under 200,000 clones, 77% of them singletons. The ends were cut back, 6 bases at V and 1 base at J, with 21 bases in the middle. CDR3 size: 17 residues. The germline CDR1 and CDR2 sequences are LNHDA and SQIVND (reference sequence). This TCR derives from a man in his 70s with acute or convalescent COVID-19. The V gene is TRBV19, the J gene TRBJ2-5; D unresolved. Material for sequencing was peripheral blood. The CDR3 DNA sequence: TGTGCCAGTAGCCCTATGGGCCGATTTATTCTCCAAGAGACCCAGTACTTC. Translated, it gives CASSPMGRFILQETQYF.